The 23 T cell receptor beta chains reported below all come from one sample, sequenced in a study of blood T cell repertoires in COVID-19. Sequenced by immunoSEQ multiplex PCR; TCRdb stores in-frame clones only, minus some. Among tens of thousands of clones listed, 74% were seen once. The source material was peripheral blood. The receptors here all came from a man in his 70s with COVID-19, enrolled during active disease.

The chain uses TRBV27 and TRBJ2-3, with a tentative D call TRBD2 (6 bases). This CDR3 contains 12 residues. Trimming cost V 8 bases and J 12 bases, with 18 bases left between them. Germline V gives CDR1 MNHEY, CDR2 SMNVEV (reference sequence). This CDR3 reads CASSLAGTPQYF. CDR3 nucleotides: TGTGCCAGCTCTCTGGCCGGGACTCCCCAGTATTTT.

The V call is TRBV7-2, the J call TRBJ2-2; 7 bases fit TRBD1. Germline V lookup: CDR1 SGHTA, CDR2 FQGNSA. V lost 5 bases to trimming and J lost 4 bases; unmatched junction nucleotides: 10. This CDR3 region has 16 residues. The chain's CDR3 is CASSPRGQPITGELFF. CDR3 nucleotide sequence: TGTGCCAGCAGCCCAAGGGGACAGCCGATCACCGGGGAGCTGTTTTTT.

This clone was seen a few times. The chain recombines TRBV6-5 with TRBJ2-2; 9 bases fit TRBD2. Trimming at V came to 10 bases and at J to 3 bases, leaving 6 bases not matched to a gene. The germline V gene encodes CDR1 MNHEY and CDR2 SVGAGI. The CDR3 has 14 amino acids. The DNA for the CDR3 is TGTGCCACTTCTAGCGGGGATTACACCGGGGAGCTGTTTTTT. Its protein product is CATSSGDYTGELFF.

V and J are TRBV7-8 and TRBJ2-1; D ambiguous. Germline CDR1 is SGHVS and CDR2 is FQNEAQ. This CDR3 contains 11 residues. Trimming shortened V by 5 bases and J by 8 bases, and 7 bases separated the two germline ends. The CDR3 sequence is CASSPTYEQFF. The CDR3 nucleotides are TGTGCCAGCAGCCCGACTTATGAGCAGTTCTTC.

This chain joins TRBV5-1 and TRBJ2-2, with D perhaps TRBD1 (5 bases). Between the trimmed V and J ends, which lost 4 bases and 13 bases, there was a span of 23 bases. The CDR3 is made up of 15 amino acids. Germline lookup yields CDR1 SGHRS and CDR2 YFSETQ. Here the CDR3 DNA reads TGCGCCAGCAGCACCTACAGGACACTCCCGGGCGTGCTGTTTTTT. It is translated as CASSTYRTLPGVLFF.

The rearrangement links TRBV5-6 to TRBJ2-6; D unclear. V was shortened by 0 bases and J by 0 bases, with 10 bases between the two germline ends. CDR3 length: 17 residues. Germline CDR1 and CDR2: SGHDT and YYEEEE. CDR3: CASSLGQMNSGANVLTF. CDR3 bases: TGTGCCAGCAGCTTGGGGCAAATGAACTCTGGGGCCAACGTCCTGACTTTC.

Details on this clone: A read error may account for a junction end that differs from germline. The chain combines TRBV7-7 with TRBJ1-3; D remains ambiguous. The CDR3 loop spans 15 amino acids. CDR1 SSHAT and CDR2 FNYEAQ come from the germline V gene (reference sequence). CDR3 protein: CASSLEPGLGNTIYF. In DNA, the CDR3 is TGTGCTAGCAGCTTAGAGCCGGGTCTGGGAAACACCATATATTTT.

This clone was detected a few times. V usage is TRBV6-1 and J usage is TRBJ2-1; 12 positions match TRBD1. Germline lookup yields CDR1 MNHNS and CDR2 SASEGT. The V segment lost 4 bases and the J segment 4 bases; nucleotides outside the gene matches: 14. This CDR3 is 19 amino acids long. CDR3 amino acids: CASSAKGQGAASAYNEQFF. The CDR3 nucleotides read TGTGCCAGCAGTGCAAAGGGACAGGGGGCGGCTAGCGCATACAATGAGCAGTTCTTC.

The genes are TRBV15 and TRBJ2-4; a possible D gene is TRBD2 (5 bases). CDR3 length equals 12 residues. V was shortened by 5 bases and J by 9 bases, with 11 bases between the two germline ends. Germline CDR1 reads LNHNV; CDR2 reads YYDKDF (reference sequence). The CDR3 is CATSDRAGIQYF. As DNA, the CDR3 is TGTGCCACCAGCGATCGGGCGGGCATTCAGTACTTC.

CDR3 sequence reads: CASSYSKSNLNYGYTF. CDR3 in DNA: TGTGCCAGCAGTTACTCGAAAAGCAACCTAAACTATGGCTACACCTTC. The gene calls are TRBV6-5 and TRBJ1-2; D is undetermined. CDR3 size: 16 residues. The germline gives CDR1 MNHEY, CDR2 SVGAGI. The V gene lost 0 bases and the J gene lost 2 bases, with 13 bases spanning the gap.

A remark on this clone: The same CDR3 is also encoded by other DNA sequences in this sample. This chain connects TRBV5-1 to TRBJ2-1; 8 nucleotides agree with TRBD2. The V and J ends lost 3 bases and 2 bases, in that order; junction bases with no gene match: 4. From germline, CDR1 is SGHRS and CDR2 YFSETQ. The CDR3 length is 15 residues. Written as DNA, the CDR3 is TGCGCCAGCAGCTCCACTAGCGGCACCTACAATGAGCAGTTCTTC. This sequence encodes CASSSTSGTYNEQFF.

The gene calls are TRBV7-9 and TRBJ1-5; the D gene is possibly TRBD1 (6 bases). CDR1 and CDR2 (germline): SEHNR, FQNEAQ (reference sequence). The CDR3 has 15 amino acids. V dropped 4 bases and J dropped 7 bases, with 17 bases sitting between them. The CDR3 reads CASSSVTVRGQPQHF. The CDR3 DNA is TGTGCCAGCAGCTCGGTGACGGTTAGGGGGCAGCCCCAGCATTTT. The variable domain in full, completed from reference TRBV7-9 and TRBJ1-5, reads DTGVSQNPRHKITKRGQNVTFRCDPISEHNRLYWYRQTLGQGPEFLTYFQNEAQLEKSRLLSDRFSAERPKGSFSTLEIQRTEQGDSAMYLCASSSVTVRGQPQHFGDGTRLSIL.

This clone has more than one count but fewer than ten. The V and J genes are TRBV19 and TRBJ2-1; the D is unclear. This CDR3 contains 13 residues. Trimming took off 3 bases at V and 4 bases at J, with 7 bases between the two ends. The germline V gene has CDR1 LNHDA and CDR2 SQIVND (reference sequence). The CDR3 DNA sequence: TGTGCCAGTAGTATGAGTCATTACAATGAGCAGTTCTTC. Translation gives CASSMSHYNEQFF.

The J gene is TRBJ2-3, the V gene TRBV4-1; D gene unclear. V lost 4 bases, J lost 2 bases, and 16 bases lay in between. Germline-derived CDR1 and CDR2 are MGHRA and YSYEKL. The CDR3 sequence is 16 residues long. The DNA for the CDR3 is TGCGCCAGCAGCCTTAGTGTTGGTCTAAACACAGATACGCAGTATTTT. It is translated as CASSLSVGLNTDTQYF.

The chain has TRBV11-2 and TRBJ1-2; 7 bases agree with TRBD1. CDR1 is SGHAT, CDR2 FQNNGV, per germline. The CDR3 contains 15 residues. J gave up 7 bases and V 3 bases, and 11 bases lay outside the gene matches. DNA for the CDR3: TGTGCCAGCAGCTTCGAGGAGGGGGCCATTCGTGGCTACACCTTC. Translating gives CASSFEEGAIRGYTF.

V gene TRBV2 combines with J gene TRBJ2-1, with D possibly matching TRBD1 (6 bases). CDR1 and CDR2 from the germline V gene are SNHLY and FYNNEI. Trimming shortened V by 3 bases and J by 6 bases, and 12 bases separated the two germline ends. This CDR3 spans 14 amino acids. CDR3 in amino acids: CASSDGRGVNEQFF. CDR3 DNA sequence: TGTGCCAGCAGTGACGGCAGGGGAGTCAATGAGCAGTTCTTC.

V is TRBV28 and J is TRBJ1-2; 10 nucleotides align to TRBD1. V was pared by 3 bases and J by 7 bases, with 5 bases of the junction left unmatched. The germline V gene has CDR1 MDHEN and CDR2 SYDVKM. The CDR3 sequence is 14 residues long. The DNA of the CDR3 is TGTGCCAGCAGTTTTTCCGGACAGGGGGGTGGCTACACCTTC. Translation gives CASSFSGQGGGYTF.

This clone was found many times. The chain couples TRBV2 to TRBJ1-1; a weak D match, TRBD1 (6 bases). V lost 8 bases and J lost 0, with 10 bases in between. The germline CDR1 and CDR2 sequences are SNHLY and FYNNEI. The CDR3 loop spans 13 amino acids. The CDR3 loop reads CASRGQLNTEAFF. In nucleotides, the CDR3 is TGTGCCAGCCGAGGACAGTTGAACACTGAAGCTTTCTTT.

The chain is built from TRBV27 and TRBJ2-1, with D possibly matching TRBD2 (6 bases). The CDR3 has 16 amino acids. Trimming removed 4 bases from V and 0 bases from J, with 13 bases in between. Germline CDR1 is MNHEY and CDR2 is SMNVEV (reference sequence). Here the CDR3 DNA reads TGTGCCAGCAGTTGGGGAGGCCGGGCCTCCTACAATGAGCAGTTCTTC. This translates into CASSWGGRASYNEQFF.

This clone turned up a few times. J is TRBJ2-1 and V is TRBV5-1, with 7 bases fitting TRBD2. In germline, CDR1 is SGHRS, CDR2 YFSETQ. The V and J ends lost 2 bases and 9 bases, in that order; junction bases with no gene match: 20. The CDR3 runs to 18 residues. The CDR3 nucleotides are TGCGCCAGCAGCTTTGCAGCGGGCAGGTTATTTGGGAGGGGTGAGCAGTTCTTC. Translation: CASSFAAGRLFGRGEQFF. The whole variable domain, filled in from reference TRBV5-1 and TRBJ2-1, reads KAGVTQTPRYLIKTRGQQVTLSCSPISGHRSVSWYQQTPGQGLQFLFEYFSETQRNKGNFPGRFSGRQFSNSRSEMNVSTLELGDSALYLCASSFAAGRLFGRGEQFFGPGTRLTVL.

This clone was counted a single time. The CDR3: CASSTPGTGGGNEQFF. Here the CDR3 DNA reads TGTGCCAGTAGTACCCCCGGGACAGGGGGAGGCAATGAGCAGTTCTTC. The chain carries TRBV19 and TRBJ2-1; 11 nucleotides align to TRBD1. The V segment lost 4 bases and the J segment 6 bases; nucleotides outside the gene matches: 8. CDR1 is LNHDA, CDR2 SQIVND, per germline (reference sequence). CDR3 length: 16 amino acids.

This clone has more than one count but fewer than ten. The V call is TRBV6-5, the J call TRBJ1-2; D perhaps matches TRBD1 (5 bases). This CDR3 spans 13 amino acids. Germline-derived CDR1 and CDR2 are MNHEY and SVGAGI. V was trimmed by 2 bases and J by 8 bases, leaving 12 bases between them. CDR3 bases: TGTGCCAGCAGTTACGGGCAGGGAAACGGCTACACCTTC. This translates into CASSYGQGNGYTF.

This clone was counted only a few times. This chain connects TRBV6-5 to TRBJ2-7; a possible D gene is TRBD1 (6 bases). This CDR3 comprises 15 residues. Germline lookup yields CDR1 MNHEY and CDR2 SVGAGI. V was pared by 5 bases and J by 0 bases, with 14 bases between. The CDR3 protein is CASSQDSFNSYEQYF. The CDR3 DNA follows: TGTGCCAGCAGTCAGGACAGTTTTAACTCCTACGAGCAGTACTTC.